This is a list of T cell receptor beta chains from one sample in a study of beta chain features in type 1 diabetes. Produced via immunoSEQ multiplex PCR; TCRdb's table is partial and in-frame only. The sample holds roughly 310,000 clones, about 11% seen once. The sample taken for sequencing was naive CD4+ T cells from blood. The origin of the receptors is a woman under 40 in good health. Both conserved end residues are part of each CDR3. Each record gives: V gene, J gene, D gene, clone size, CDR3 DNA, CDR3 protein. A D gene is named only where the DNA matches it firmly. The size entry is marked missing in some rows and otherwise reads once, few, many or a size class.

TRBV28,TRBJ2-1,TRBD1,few,TGTGCCAGCAGTCCACCGGACAGGAGCCCCTACAATGAGCAGTTCTTC,CASSPPDRSPYNEQFF
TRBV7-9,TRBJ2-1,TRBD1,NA,TGTGCCAGCAGCACGGACAGGGGTTACAATGAGCAGTTCTTC,CASSTDRGYNEQFF
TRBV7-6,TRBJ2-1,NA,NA,TGTGCCAGCAGCTTAGACGACGGGAGTACATACAATGAGCAGTTCTTC,CASSLDDGSTYNEQFF
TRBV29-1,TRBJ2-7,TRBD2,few,TGCAGCGTCGCGAAAGGACTAGCGGGAGGGGTCGAGCAGTACTTC,CSVAKGLAGGVEQYF
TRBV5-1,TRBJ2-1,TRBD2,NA,TGCGCCAGCAGCTTGGCCAGCGGGATATCCAATGAGCAGTTCTTC,CASSLASGISNEQFF
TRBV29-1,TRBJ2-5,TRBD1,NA,TGCAGCGTGAGTGGGACAGGGTGGGTCCGGGAGACCCAGTACTTC,CSVSGTGWVRETQYF
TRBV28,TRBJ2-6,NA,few,TGTGCCAGCACCGCGTCCCGCTCTGGGGCCAACGTCCTGACTTTC,CASTASRSGANVLTF
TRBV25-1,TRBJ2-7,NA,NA,TGTGCCAGCAGTGAAGCAGGGGCCACCTACGAGCAGTACTTC,CASSEAGATYEQYF
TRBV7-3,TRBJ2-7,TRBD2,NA,TGTGCCAGCAGCTTACGACCCGGGAGGGACTACGAGCAGTACTTC,CASSLRPGRDYEQYF
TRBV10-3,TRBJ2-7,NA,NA,TGTGCCATCAATGGCCAGGGGCTAGAGGAGCAGTACTTC,CAINGQGLEEQYF
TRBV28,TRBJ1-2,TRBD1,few,TGTGCCAGCAGGACTGGGACAGTCCCTAACTATGGCTACACCTTC,CASRTGTVPNYGYTF
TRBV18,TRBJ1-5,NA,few,TGTGCCAGCTCACCTACTACGGACAGCCGTCCGGTGCATTTT,CASSPTTDSRPVHF
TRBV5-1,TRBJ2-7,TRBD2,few,TGCGCCAGCAGCTTGGTAGTTAGCGGGATTGAGCAGTACTTC,CASSLVVSGIEQYF